The subject of this entry is one T cell receptor beta chain. The antigen is unknown. The data derive from a study of blood T cells in healthy people across ages. Sample-barcoded 5' priming and a J-beta primer mix drove a second PCR of about 7 to 12 cycles. Every cDNA molecule bore a tag from a template-switch adaptor containing 12 random nucleotides. TCRdb re-called the 5' RACE reads with MiXCR, one entry per CDR3 protein. Among approximately 1.5 million distinct CDR3 sequences, around 36% were seen once, and the ten largest hold 11%. Study results and limitations: There was a strong correlation between TCR beta diversity and naive T cell percentage. For the donors, CMV status was unknown and possibly confounded expanded clonotype changes. Unsorted PBMCs prevented conclusive naive versus antigen-experienced comparison.

Per the germline V gene, CDR1 is SGDLS and CDR2 is YYNGEE. The CDR3 length is 14 residues. V shed 3 bases and J shed 6 bases, with 13 bases lying between them. The receptor was isolated from a woman in her 30s in good health. The V gene is TRBV9, the J gene TRBJ2-1, with D unclear. The source material was blood. CDR3 DNA: TGTGCCAGCAGCGGTTATGCCGTCGCCAATGAGCAGTTCTTC. This gives the protein CASSGYAVANEQFF.